This TCR beta chain was recorded in a study of T cell repertoires in cytomegalovirus infection. Study results and limitations: Based on cumulative public TCR beta family frequency, carriers of CMV plus the relevant HLA were identified.

TCRdb used MiXCR to reprocess the reads, holding one entry per CDR3 protein. The data contain more than 150,000 distinct CDR3 sequences, about 20% of them singletons. The CDR3 sequence is 16 residues long. V lost 5 bases and J lost 6; bases outside the gene matches: 11. From germline, CDR1 is SGHTA and CDR2 FQGNSA. Regarding this clonotype: The antigen is undetermined.

This chain connects TRBV7-2 to TRBJ2-1, with 9 bases that match TRBD2. Source material: PBMCs. The TCR sequence derives from a human donor in good health (CMV status not recorded). Some clones in this sample may be carry-over from other donors' samples. CDR3 coding DNA: TGTGCCAGCAGCAAAAGCGGCGGGGGGGCAGGCAATGAGCAGTTCTTC. This encodes CASSKSGGGAGNEQFF.